These 8 T cell receptor beta chains share one sample of origin, sequenced in a study of blood T cell repertoires in COVID-19. Produced via immunoSEQ multiplex PCR; TCRdb's table is partial and in-frame only. The sample contains 20,000 to 25,000 clones, approximately 92% of which appear only once. Material for sequencing was peripheral blood. The receptors were sampled from a human donor in a cohort sampled during active COVID-19.

The genes are TRBV4-1 and TRBJ1-1; 8 positions match TRBD1. V dropped 0 bases and J dropped 6; count of bases not matched to a gene: 9. CDR1 and CDR2 (germline): MGHRA, YSYEKL. This CDR3 has 16 amino acids. CDR3 loop: CASSQDGTGKFAEAFF. CDR3 DNA sequence: TGCGCCAGCAGCCAAGATGGGACAGGAAAGTTCGCTGAAGCTTTCTTT.

This clone was counted once. The chain has TRBV7-2 and TRBJ1-2, with 8 bases matching TRBD1. Unmatched junction bases numbered 6, after V lost 5 bases and J lost 4 bases. The CDR3 covers 14 residues. Germline CDR1 is SGHTA and CDR2 is FQGNSA. CDR3 amino acids: CASSQDRGGYGYTF. The DNA of the CDR3 is TGTGCCAGCAGCCAAGACAGGGGCGGCTATGGCTACACCTTC.

This chain joins TRBV3-1 (or the pseudogene TRBV3-2) and TRBJ2-1; TRBD2 matches at 10 bases. The ends lost 2 bases at V and 13 bases at J; junction bases unmatched: 11. Germline V CDR1 and CDR2: LGHDT, YNNKEL (reference sequence). The CDR3 is 15 amino acids. The CDR3 DNA reads TGTGCCAGCAGCCAAACGGCAGCGGGGGGGCCACGTCAGTTCTTC. It yields the protein CASSQTAAGGPRQFF.

V usage is TRBV30 and J usage is TRBJ2-7; 8 bases line up with TRBD1. J was trimmed by 5 bases and V by 1 base; bases with no gene match: 10. The CDR3 is 15 amino acids. The germline V gene encodes CDR1 GTSNPN and CDR2 SVGIG (reference sequence). CDR3 sequence reads: CAWSAFRTGSNEQYF. The CDR3 DNA is TGTGCCTGGAGTGCCTTCAGGACAGGGAGCAACGAGCAGTACTTC. Using reference TRBV30 and TRBJ2-7 for the parts outside the CDR3, the full variable domain is SQTIHQWPATLVQPVGSPLSLECTVEGTSNPNLYWYRQAAGRGLQLLFYSVGIGQISSEVPQNLSASRPQDRQFILSSKKLLLSDSGFYLCAWSAFRTGSNEQYFGPGTRLTVT.

The genes are TRBV7-2 and TRBJ2-1; maybe TRBD1 (6 bases). CDR3 length equals 18 residues. V lost 3 bases and J lost 0, with 18 bases in between. CDR1 and CDR2 (germline): SGHTA, FQGNSA. CDR3: CASSFDRQRVSSYNEQFF. The CDR3 DNA reads as TGTGCCAGCAGCTTTGACAGGCAAAGAGTGAGCTCCTACAATGAGCAGTTCTTC.

The CDR3 spells CASSQAAAGSQNEQFF. In DNA form, the CDR3 reads TGTGCCAGCAGCCAAGCCGCCGCCGGGTCGCAAAATGAGCAGTTCTTC. The chain uses TRBV3-1 (or the pseudogene TRBV3-2) and TRBJ2-1, with no clear D. The CDR3 has 16 residues. Looked up from germline, CDR1 is LGHDT and CDR2 is YNNKEL (reference sequence). Trimming took off 1 base at V and 7 bases at J, with 17 bases between the two ends.

The chain carries TRBV29-1 and TRBJ1-2, with no clear D. The CDR3 totals 11 residues. V was cut by 1 base and J by 4 bases, with 4 bases left in between. Per the germline V gene, CDR1 is SQVTM and CDR2 is ANQGSEA. DNA for the CDR3: TGCAGCGTTGAAGGCAGCTATGGCTACACCTTC. As protein: CSVEGSYGYTF.

Only one count was recorded for this clone. The gene calls are TRBV18 and TRBJ1-5; D is undetermined. The CDR3 loop spans 14 amino acids. Germline V gene sequence: CDR1 KGHSH, CDR2 LQKENI. V lost 4 bases to trimming and J lost 2 bases, with 9 bases between them. The CDR3 is CASSLAGGNQPQHF. CDR3 in DNA: TGTGCCAGCTCACTGGCCGGGGGCAATCAGCCCCAGCATTTT.